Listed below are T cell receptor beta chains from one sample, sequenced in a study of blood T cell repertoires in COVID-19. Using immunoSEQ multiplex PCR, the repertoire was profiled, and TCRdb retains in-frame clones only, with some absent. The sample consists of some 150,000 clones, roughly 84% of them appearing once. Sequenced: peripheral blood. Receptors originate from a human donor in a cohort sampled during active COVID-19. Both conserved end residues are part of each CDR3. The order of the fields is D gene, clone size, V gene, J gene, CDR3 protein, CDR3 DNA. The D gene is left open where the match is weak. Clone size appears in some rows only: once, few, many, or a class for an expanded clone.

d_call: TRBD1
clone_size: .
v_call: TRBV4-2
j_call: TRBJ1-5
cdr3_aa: CASSRDREARQPQHF
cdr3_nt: TGTGCCAGCAGCCGGGACAGGGAAGCACGTCAGCCCCAGCATTTT

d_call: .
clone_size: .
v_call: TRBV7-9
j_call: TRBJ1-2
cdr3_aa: CASSGRTGLPYGYTF
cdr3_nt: TGTGCCAGCAGCGGACGAACAGGGTTGCCTTATGGCTACACCTTC

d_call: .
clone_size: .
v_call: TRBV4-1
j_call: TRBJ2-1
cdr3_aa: CASSQPVERQYEQFF
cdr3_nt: TGCGCCAGCAGCCAGCCCGTGGAGCGGCAGTATGAGCAGTTCTTC

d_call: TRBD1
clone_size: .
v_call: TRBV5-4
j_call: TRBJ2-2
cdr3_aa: CASSLGDREGNTGELFF
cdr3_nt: TGTGCCAGCAGCTTGGGGGACAGGGAAGGAAACACCGGGGAGCTGTTTTTT

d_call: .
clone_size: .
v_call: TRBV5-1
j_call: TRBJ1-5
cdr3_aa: CASSFLGGDSNQPQHF
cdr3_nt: TGCGCCAGCAGCTTCCTGGGGGGGGATAGCAATCAGCCCCAGCATTTT

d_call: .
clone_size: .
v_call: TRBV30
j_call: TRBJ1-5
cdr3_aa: CAWSVRGDQPQHF
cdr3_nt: TGTGCCTGGAGTGTAAGAGGCGATCAGCCCCAGCATTTT

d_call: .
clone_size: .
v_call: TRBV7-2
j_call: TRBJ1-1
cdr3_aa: CASSFSGGFEAFF
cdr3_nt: TGTGCCAGCAGCTTTTCCGGCGGTTTTGAAGCTTTCTTT

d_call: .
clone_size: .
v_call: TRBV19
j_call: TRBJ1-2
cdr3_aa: CASSIPGFNYGYTF
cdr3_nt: TGTGCCAGTAGTATCCCGGGATTTAACTATGGCTACACCTTC

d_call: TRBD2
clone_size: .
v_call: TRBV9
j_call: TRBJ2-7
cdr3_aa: CASSVDLAGPYEQYF
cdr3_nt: TGTGCCAGCAGCGTAGACCTAGCGGGGCCCTACGAGCAGTACTTC

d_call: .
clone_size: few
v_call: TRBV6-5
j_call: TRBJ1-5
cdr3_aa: CASWYGSLNQPQHF
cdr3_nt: TGTGCCAGCTGGTATGGCAGTTTAAATCAGCCCCAGCATTTT

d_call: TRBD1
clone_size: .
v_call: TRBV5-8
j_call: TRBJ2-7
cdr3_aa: CASSGGTGTYEQYF
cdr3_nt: TGTGCCAGCAGCGGCGGGACAGGCACCTACGAGCAGTACTTC

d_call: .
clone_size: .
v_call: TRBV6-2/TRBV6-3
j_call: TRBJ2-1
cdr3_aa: CASSYSILERRNEQFF
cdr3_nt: TGTGCCAGCAGTTACTCGATTTTGGAGCGCCGCAATGAGCAGTTCTTC

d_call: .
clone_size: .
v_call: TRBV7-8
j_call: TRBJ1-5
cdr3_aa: CASSPRQGQPQHF
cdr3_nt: TGTGCCAGCAGCCCCAGGCAGGGTCAGCCCCAGCATTTT

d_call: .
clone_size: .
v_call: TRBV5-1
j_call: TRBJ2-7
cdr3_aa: CASSTDGQSYEQYF
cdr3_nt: TGCGCCAGCAGCACGGATGGGCAATCCTACGAGCAGTACTTC

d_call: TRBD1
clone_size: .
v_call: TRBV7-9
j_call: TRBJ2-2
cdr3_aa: CASSLQGAVNTGELFF
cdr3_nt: TGTGCCAGCAGCCTACAGGGGGCCGTGAACACCGGGGAGCTGTTTTTT

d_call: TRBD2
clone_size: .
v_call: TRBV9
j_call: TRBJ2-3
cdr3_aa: CASSVAPSGTRGDTQYF
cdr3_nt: TGTGCCAGCAGCGTAGCCCCTAGCGGGACGAGGGGAGATACGCAGTATTTT

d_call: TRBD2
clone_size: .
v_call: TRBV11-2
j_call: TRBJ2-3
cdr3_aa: CASSLQAGRSTDTQYF
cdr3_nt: TGTGCCAGCAGCCTCCAAGCGGGGAGGAGCACAGATACGCAGTATTTT

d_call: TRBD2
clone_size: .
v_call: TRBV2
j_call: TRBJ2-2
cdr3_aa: CASLLGAGGMNTGELFF
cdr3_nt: TGTGCCAGCCTCCTGGGAGCGGGGGGGATGAACACCGGGGAGCTGTTTTTT

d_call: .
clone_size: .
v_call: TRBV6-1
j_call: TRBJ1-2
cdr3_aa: CASSEVSTGYTF
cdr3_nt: TGTGCCAGCAGTGAAGTGTCTACCGGCTACACCTTC

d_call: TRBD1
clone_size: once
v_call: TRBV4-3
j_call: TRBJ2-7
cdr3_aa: CASSQDRGFGEQYF
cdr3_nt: TGCGCCAGCAGCCAGGACAGGGGGTTTGGCGAGCAGTACTTC

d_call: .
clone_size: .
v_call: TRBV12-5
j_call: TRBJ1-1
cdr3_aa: CASQKRGTDTEAFF
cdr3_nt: TGTGCTAGCCAAAAACGGGGGACCGACACTGAAGCTTTCTTT

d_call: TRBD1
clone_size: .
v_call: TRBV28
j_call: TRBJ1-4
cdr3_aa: CASRHRDRGPPNEKLFF
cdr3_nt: TGTGCCAGCAGACACCGGGACAGGGGTCCGCCTAATGAAAAACTGTTTTTT

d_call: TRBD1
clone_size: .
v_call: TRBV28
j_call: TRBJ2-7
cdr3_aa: CASRGTGGPYEQYF
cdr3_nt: TGTGCCAGCAGAGGGACAGGAGGCCCCTACGAGCAGTACTTC

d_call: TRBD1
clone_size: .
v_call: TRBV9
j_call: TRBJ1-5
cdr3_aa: CASSEGTGVNQPQHF
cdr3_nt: TGTGCCAGCAGCGAAGGGACAGGGGTAAATCAGCCCCAGCATTTT

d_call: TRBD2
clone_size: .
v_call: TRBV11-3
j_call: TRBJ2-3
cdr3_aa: CASSFGTRGGTDTQYF
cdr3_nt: TGTGCCAGCAGCTTTGGGACCCGGGGGGGCACAGATACGCAGTATTTT

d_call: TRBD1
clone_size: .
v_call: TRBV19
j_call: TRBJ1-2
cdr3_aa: CASRHRDRVDYGYTF
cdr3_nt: TGTGCCAGTAGACACCGGGACAGGGTAGACTATGGCTACACCTTC

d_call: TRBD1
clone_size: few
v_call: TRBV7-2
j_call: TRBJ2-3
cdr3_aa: CASRPGTGTDTQYF
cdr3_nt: TGTGCCAGCCGGCCAGGGACAGGGACAGATACGCAGTATTTT

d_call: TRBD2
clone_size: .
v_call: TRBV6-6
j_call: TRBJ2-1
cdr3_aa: CASSTGLAEAYNEQFF
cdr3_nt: TGTGCCAGCAGTACCGGACTAGCGGAGGCCTACAATGAGCAGTTCTTC

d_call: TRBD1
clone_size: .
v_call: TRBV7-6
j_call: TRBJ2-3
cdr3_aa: CASSLDRDRPTDTQYF
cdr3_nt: TGTGCCAGCAGCTTAGACCGGGACAGACCCACAGATACGCAGTATTTT

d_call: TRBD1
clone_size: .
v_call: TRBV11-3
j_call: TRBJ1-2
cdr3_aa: CASSLDYQGARGYTF
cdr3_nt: TGTGCCAGCAGCTTAGATTACCAGGGGGCTCGGGGCTACACCTTC

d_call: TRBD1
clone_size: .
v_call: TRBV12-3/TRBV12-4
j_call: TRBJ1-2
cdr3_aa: CASRPTGGTYTF
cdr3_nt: TGTGCCAGCAGACCGACAGGGGGGACCTACACCTTC

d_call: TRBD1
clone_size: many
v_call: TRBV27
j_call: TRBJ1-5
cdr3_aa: CASSYRGQPQHF
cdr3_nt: TGTGCCAGCAGTTACAGGGGACAGCCCCAGCATTTT

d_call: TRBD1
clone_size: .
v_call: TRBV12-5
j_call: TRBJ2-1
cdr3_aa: CASGLVPTGAQRPSEFF
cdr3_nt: TGTGCTAGTGGTTTGGTACCGACAGGGGCACAGCGCCCGAGCGAGTTCTTC

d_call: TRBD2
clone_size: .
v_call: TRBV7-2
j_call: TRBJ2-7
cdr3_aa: CASSSRFSGPYEQYF
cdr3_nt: TGTGCCAGCAGCTCCCGTTTTAGCGGGCCATACGAGCAGTACTTC

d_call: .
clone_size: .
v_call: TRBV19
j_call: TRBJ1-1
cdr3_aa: CASSTQQRWNTEAFF
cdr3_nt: TGTGCCAGTAGTACCCAACAGCGGTGGAACACTGAAGCTTTCTTT

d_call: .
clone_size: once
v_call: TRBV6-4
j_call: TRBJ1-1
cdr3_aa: CASSETGGMTEAFF
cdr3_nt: TGTGCCAGCAGTGAGACGGGGGGGATGACTGAAGCTTTCTTT

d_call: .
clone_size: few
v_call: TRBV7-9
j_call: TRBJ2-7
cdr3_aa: CASSLGGRVYEQYF
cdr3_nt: TGTGCCAGCAGCTTAGGAGGCAGGGTCTACGAGCAGTACTTC

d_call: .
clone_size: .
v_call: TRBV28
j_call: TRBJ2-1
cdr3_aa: CASRLAGIYNEQFF
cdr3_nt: TGTGCCAGCAGACTCGCGGGGATTTACAATGAGCAGTTCTTC

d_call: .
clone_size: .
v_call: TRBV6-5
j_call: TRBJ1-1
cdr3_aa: CASSYSGALNTEAFF
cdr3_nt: TGTGCCAGCAGCTATTCTGGGGCCCTGAACACTGAAGCTTTCTTT

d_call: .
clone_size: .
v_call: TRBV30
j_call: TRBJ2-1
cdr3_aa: CAWSVRRSGDRLNEQFF
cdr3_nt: TGTGCCTGGAGTGTAAGACGGTCAGGGGATAGATTGAATGAGCAGTTCTTC

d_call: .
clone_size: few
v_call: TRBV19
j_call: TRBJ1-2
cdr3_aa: CASTSVGGTDNYGYTF
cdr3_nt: TGTGCCAGTACCTCAGTAGGGGGTACCGATAACTATGGCTACACCTTC